This T cell receptor (beta chain) derives from a study of blood T cell repertoires in COVID-19. Study overall: In each case, the material was cDNA or gDNA derived from T cells, B-cell-depleted T cells, or PBMCs.

Per the authors' pipeline: Reference gene primers were amplified, and this amplification served to estimate nucleated cell counts. Using immunoSEQ multiplex PCR, the repertoire was profiled, and TCRdb retains in-frame clones only, with some absent. That table furnishes V, J and clone size, whereas the DNA furnished D and trimming. The top ten hold around 6.9% of the sample, which has fewer than 250,000 clones, around 86% seen once. In germline, CDR1 is LGHDT, CDR2 YNNKEL (reference sequence). V was shortened by 2 bases and J by 4 bases, with 8 bases between the two germline ends. The length of the CDR3 is 13 residues.

The sequence was collected from a man between 60 and 75 years old who had recovered from COVID-19. Sequenced: peripheral blood. The rearrangement links TRBV3-1 (or the pseudogene TRBV3-2) to TRBJ1-2, with D hard to call. CDR3 amino acids: CASSQREAYGYTF. CDR3 DNA sequence: TGTGCCAGCAGCCAAAGGGAGGCCTATGGCTACACCTTC.